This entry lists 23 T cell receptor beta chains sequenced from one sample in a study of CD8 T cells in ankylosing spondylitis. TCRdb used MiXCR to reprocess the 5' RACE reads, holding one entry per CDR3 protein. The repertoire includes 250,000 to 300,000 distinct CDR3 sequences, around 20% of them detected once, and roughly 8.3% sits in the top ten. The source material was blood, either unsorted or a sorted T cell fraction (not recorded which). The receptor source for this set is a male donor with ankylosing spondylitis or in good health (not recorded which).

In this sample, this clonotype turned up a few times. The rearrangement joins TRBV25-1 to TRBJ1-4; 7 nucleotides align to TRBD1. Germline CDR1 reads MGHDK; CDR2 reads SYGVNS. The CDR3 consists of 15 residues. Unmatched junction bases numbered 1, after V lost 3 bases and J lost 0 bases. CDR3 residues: CASSDQGATNEKLFF. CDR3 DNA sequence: TGTGCCAGCAGTGACCAGGGGGCAACTAATGAAAAACTGTTTTTT.

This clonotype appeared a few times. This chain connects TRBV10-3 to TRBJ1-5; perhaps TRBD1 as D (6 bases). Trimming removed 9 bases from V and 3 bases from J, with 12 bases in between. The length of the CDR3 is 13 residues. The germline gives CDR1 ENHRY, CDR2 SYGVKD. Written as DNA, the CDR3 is TGTGCCATAAAGGACAGTGCCAATCAGCCCCAGCATTTT. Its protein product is CAIKDSANQPQHF.

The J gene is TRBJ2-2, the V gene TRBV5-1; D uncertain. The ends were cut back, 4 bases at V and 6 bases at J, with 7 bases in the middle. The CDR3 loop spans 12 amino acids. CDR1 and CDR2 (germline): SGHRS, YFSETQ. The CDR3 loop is CASSHAPGELFF. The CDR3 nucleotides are TGCGCCAGCAGCCACGCCCCCGGGGAGCTGTTTTTT.

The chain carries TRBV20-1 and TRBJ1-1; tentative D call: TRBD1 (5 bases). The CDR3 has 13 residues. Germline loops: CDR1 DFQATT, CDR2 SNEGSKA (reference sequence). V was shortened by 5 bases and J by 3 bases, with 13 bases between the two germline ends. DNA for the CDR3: TGCAGTGCTTCCCCGGGACCTCACACTGAAGCTTTCTTT. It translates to CSASPGPHTEAFF.

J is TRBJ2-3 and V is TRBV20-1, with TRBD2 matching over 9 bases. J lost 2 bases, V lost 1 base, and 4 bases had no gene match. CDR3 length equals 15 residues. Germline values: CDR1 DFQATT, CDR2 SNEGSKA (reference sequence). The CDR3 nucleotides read TGCAGTGCTAGAGCGGAGCGGGGGGACACAGATACGCAGTATTTT. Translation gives CSARAERGDTDTQYF.

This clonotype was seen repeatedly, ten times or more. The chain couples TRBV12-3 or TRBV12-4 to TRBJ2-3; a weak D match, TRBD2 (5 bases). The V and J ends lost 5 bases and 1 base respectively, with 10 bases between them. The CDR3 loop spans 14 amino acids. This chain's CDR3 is CASSGGQRTDTQYF. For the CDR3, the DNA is TGTGCCAGCAGTGGAGGCCAGCGCACAGATACGCAGTATTTT.

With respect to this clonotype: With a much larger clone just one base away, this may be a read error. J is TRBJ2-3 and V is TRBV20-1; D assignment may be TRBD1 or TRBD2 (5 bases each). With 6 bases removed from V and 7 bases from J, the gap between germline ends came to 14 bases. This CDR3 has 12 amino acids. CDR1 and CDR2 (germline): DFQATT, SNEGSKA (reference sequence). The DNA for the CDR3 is TGCAGTGCCAAACGGGGCTGGAATACGCAGTATTTT. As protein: CSAKRGWNTQYF.

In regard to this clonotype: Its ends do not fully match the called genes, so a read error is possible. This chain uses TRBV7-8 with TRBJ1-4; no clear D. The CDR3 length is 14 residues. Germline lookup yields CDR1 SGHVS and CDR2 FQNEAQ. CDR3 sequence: CASSLRDLGEKLLF. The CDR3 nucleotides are TGTGCCAGCAGCTTGCGGGATTTGGGTGAAAAACTGCTTTTT.

The CDR3 loop reads CSVALFGNTEAFF. The CDR3 DNA reads as TGCAGCGTCGCCCTCTTCGGGAACACTGAAGCTTTCTTT. The chain couples TRBV29-1 to TRBJ1-1; no definite D call. Germline loops: CDR1 SQVTM, CDR2 ANQGSEA. The CDR3 totals 13 residues. Trimming pared 6 bases from V and 1 base from J, leaving 12 bases between.

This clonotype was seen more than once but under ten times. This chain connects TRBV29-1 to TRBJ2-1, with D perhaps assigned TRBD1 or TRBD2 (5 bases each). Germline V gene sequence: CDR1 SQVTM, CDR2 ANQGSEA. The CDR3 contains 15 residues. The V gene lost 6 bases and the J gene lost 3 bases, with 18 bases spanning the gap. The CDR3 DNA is TGCAGCGTCCGACTCCTGGGGGAACTCTACAATGAGCAGTTCTTC. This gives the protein CSVRLLGELYNEQFF.

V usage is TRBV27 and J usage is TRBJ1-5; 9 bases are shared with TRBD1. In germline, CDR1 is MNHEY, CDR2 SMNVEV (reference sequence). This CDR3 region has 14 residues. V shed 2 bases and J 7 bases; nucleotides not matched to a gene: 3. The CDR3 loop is CASSLDRGVQPQHF. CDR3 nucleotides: TGTGCCAGCAGTTTAGACAGGGGGGTACAGCCCCAGCATTTT.

CDR3 nucleotides: TGTGCCAGCAGCGTAGCAACAGCATACGAGCAGTACGTC. It yields the protein CASSVATAYEQYV. The J gene is TRBJ2-7, the V gene TRBV9; D is undetermined. Per the germline V gene, CDR1 is SGDLS and CDR2 is YYNGEE. Deletions cut 0 bases from V and 4 bases from J, with 8 bases between. The CDR3 runs 13 residues.

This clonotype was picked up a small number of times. This CDR3 is CASSHRTGDGYTF. The CDR3 region has the DNA TGCGCCAGCAGCCATAGGACAGGGGATGGCTACACCTTC. This chain connects TRBV5-1 to TRBJ1-2, with 9 bases lining up with TRBD1. This CDR3 spans 13 amino acids. Looked up from germline, CDR1 is SGHRS and CDR2 is YFSETQ. After removal of 4 bases from V and 6 bases from J, the junction contained 4 bases not matched to a gene.

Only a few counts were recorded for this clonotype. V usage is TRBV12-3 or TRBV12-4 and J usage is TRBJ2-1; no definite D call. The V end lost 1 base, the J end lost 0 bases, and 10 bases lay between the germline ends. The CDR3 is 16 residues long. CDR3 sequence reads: CASSLGADFSYNEQFF. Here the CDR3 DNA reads TGTGCCAGCAGTTTAGGGGCGGATTTCTCCTACAATGAGCAGTTCTTC.

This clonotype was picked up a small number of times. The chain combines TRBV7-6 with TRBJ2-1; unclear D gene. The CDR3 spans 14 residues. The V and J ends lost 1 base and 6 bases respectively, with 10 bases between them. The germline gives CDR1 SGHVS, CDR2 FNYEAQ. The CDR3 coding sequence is TGTGCCAGCAGCTTAGAAAGGGCCGCCAATGAGCAGTTCTTC. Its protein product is CASSLERAANEQFF.

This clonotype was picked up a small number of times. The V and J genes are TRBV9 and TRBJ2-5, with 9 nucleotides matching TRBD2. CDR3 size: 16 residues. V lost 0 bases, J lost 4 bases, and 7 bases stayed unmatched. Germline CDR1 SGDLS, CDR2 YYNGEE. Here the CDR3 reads CASSVEAGLASETQYF. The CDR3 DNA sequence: TGTGCCAGCAGCGTAGAAGCGGGACTAGCATCAGAGACCCAGTACTTC.

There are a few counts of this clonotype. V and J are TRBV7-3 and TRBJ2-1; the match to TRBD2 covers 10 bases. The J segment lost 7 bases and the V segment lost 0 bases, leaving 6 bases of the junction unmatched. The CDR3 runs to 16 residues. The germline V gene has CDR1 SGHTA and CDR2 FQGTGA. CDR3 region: CASSLTLLAGGNEQFF. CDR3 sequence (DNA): TGTGCCAGCAGCTTAACGTTGTTAGCGGGAGGAAATGAGCAGTTCTTC.

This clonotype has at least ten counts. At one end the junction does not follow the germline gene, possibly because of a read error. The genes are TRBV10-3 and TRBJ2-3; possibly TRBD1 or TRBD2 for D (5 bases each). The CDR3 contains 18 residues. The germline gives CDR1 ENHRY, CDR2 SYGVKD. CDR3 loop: CAIRDKKYRVEGPDTQYF. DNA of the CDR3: TGTGCCATCCGTGACAAAAAATACCGGGTCGAGGGGCCCGATACGCAGTATTTT.

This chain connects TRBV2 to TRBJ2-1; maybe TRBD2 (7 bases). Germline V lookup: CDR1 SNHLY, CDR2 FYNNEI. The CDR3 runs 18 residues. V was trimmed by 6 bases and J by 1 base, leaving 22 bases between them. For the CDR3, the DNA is TGTGCCAGCAGAGGGGGGCGGGGGAAATCTAGTTCCTACAATGAGCAGTTCTTC. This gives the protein CASRGGRGKSSSYNEQFF. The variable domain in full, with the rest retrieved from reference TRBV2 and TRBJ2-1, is EPEVTQTPSHQVTQMGQEVILRCVPISNHLYFYWYRQILGQKVEFLVSFYNNEISEKSEIFDDQFSVERPDGSNFTLKIRSTKLEDSAMYFCASRGGRGKSSSYNEQFFGPGTRLTVL.

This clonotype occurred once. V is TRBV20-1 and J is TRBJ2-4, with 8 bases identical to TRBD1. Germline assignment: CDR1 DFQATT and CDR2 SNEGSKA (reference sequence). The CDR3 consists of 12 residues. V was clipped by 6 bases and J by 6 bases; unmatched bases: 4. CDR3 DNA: TGCAGTGCCGGACAGGGACGAAACATTCAGTACTTC. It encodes CSAGQGRNIQYF.

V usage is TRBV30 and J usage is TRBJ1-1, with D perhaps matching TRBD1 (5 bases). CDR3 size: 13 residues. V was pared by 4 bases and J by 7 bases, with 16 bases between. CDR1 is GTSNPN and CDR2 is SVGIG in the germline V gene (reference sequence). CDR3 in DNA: TGTGCCTGGACCGGTGGGGCTAACCGTGAAGCTTTCTTT. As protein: CAWTGGANREAFF.

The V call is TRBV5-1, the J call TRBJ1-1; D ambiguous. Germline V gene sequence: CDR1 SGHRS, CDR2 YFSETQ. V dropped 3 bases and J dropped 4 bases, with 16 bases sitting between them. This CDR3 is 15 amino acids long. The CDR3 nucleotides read TGCGCCAGCAGCTCGGGTTCTACCTCTGGCACTGAAGCTTTCTTT. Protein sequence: CASSSGSTSGTEAFF.

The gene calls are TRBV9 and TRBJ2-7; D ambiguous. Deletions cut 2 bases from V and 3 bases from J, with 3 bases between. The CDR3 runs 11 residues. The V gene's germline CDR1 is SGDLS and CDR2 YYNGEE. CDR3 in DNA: TGTGCCAGCAGCGTTTTCTACGAGCAGTACGTC. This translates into CASSVFYEQYV.